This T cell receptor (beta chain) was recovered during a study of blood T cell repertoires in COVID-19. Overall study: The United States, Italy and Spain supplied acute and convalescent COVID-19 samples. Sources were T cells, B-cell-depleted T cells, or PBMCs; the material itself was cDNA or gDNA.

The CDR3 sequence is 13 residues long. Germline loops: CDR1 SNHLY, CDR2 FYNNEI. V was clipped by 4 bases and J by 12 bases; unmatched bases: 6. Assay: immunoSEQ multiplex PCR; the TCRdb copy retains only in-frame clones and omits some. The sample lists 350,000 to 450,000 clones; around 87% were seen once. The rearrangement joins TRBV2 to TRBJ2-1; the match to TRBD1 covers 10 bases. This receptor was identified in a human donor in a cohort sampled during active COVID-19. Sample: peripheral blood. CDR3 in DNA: TGTGCCAGCAGTGGAGAAGACAGGGGGCGGCAGTTCTTC. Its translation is CASSGEDRGRQFF.